The 32 T cell receptor beta chains below were found in one sample sequenced in a study of molecular identifiers for immune sequencing clone quantification. TCRdb fed the PCR reads into MiXCR, producing one record per CDR3 protein. The repertoire holds around 470,000 distinct CDR3 sequences, around 21% seen once, with around 0.84% in the top ten. The specimen was naive CD8+ T cells from blood, with Jurkat cell RNA spiked in. Described subset: FACS-sorted CD8+CD4-CCR7+CD45RA+ naive T cells. The receptors were gathered from a human donor in good health. Some libraries in this study had Jurkat cell RNA spiked in.

This clonotype was detected a few times. The CDR3 region is CASSETSGGYNEQFF. In nucleotides, the CDR3 is TGCGCCAGCAGTGAGACTAGCGGGGGTTACAATGAGCAGTTCTTC. The J gene is TRBJ2-1, the V gene TRBV4-1; 12 bases are shared with TRBD2. This CDR3 is 15 amino acids long. Germline trimming cut 6 bases from V and 4 bases from J; bases unmatched to any gene: 4. Germline assignment: CDR1 MGHRA and CDR2 YSYEKL.

This clonotype appeared many times. This chain uses TRBV6-6 with TRBJ2-1; 11 bases align to TRBD2. There are 15 residues in the CDR3. Germline CDR1 MNHNY, CDR2 SVGAGI (reference sequence). Trimming removed 2 bases from V and 8 bases from J; junction bases left unmatched: 5. The CDR3 sequence: CASSYDSGRVYEQFF. As DNA, the CDR3 is TGTGCCAGCAGTTACGATAGCGGGAGGGTTTATGAGCAGTTCTTC.

The chain recombines TRBV2 with TRBJ1-2; weak D call: TRBD1 (6 bases). The V gene's germline CDR1 is SNHLY and CDR2 FYNNEI. V lost 5 bases to trimming and J lost 4 bases, with 17 bases between them. This CDR3 has 15 amino acids. In DNA form, the CDR3 reads TGTGCCAGCAGTCCCCCCCAGGGGTCCATCTATGGCTACACCTTC. Amino acids: CASSPPQGSIYGYTF. The full variable domain, rest sourced from reference TRBV2 and TRBJ1-2, is EPEVTQTPSHQVTQMGQEVILRCVPISNHLYFYWYRQILGQKVEFLVSFYNNEISEKSEIFDDQFSVERPDGSNFTLKIRSTKLEDSAMYFCASSPPQGSIYGYTFGSGTRLTVV.

Many counts were recorded for this clonotype. J is TRBJ2-1 and V is TRBV7-2, with 8 nucleotides matching TRBD2. Trimming removed 3 bases from V and 4 bases from J; junction bases left unmatched: 5. Germline CDR1 reads SGHTA; CDR2 reads FQGNSA. The CDR3 runs to 15 residues. Written as DNA, the CDR3 is TGTGCCAGCAGCTTTACTAGCGGCGATTACAATGAGCAGTTCTTC. It codes for CASSFTSGDYNEQFF.

This clonotype was seen more than once but under ten times. This sequence joins TRBV29-1 and TRBJ2-1; D might be TRBD2 (6 bases). CDR1 SQVTM and CDR2 ANQGSEA come from the germline V gene. V lost 8 bases, J lost 0 bases, and 14 bases lay in between. The CDR3 totals 14 residues. The CDR3 region is CSSWRADSYNEQFF. As DNA, the CDR3 is TGCAGCTCGTGGAGGGCTGACTCCTACAATGAGCAGTTCTTC.

This clonotype was recorded a few times. The chain joins TRBV6-5 to TRBJ1-1; D possibly corresponds to TRBD1 (5 bases). Trimming removed 5 bases at V and 0 bases at J, with 10 bases between. This CDR3 is built from 14 residues. Germline assignment: CDR1 MNHEY and CDR2 SVGAGI. The chain's CDR3 is CASSETAMNTEAFF. The CDR3 DNA sequence: TGTGCCAGCAGTGAGACAGCCATGAACACTGAAGCTTTCTTT.

In regard to this clonotype: This may be a read error: a much more frequent sequence differs by one nucleotide. The CDR3 does not close with the conserved phenylalanine or tryptophan, likely indicating a read error. This chain uses TRBV14 with TRBJ1-1; weak D call: TRBD1 (5 bases). The germline V and J ends were trimmed by 2 bases and 5 bases, with 12 bases remaining between them. Per the germline V gene, CDR1 is SGHDN and CDR2 is FVKESK. The CDR3 has 14 residues. DNA of the CDR3: TGTGCCAGCAGCCAATCCCCAGGGTGGACTGAAGCTTTCCTT. Its protein product is CASSQSPGWTEAFL.

The gene calls are TRBV7-6 and TRBJ1-1; unclear D gene. Germline loops: CDR1 SGHVS, CDR2 FNYEAQ. Between the trimmed V and J ends, which lost 2 bases and 8 bases, there was a span of 9 bases. This CDR3 is built from 12 residues. The CDR3 here is CASSLIGGEAFF. CDR3 DNA sequence: TGTGCCAGCAGCTTAATTGGAGGGGAAGCTTTCTTT.

This clonotype occurred a few times. The chain joins TRBV20-1 to TRBJ2-1; 10 positions agree with TRBD2. Per the germline V gene, CDR1 is DFQATT and CDR2 is SNEGSKA (reference sequence). J lost 1 base, V lost 3 bases, and 9 bases had no gene match. There are 17 residues in the CDR3. The CDR3 sequence is CSARVKREGRSYNEQFF. The CDR3 bases are TGCAGTGCTAGGGTCAAGCGGGAGGGCCGTTCCTACAATGAGCAGTTCTTC.

This clonotype was seen many times. The chain has TRBV29-1 and TRBJ2-2; D possibly matches TRBD1 or TRBD2 (6 bases each). V shed 5 bases and J shed 3 bases, with 10 bases lying between them. Germline CDR1 reads SQVTM; CDR2 reads ANQGSEA. This CDR3 is built from 13 residues. The CDR3, as DNA: TGCAGCGTTTACAGGGAGGACACCGGGGAGCTGTTTTTT. Protein sequence: CSVYREDTGELFF.

The CDR3 spells CATRTSGSGQETQYF. In DNA form, the CDR3 reads TGTGCCACGCGGACTAGCGGGTCGGGCCAAGAGACCCAGTACTTC. This chain links TRBV5-3 with TRBJ2-5; 11 nucleotides align to TRBD2. TRBV5-3 is given ORF status, its function remaining uncertain. The CDR3 spans 15 residues. After removal of 9 bases from V and 1 base from J, the junction contained 8 bases not matched to a gene.

This clonotype was detected only a few times. This sequence joins TRBV5-4 and TRBJ1-1, with TRBD1 identical over 9 bases. CDR3 length equals 17 residues. Germline loops: CDR1 SGHNT, CDR2 YYREEE (reference sequence). Trimming cost V 4 bases and J 2 bases; bases outside gene matches: 12. The CDR3 region is CASSPALDRGKNTEAFF. CDR3 bases: TGTGCCAGCAGCCCCGCTTTGGACAGGGGCAAAAACACTGAAGCTTTCTTT.

There are a few counts of this clonotype. The J gene is TRBJ2-1, the V gene TRBV6-5; D remains ambiguous. The CDR3 is 13 residues long. V was trimmed by 0 bases and J by 10 bases, leaving 10 bases between them. Germline CDR1 is MNHEY and CDR2 is SVGAGI. The CDR3 coding sequence is TGTGCCAGCAGTTACTCCACCCGCGACGAGCAGTTCTTC. Protein product: CASSYSTRDEQFF.

Concerning this clonotype: A single base separates this from a much larger clone, so it may be a read error. V usage is TRBV7-6 and J usage is TRBJ2-3; no reliable D call. This CDR3 spans 16 amino acids. V was shortened by 8 bases and J by 4 bases, with 22 bases between the two germline ends. From germline, CDR1 is SGHVS and CDR2 FNYEAQ. The CDR3 nucleotides read TGTGCCAGCGGCCTAAAGGCCGTACCCGTCCCAGATACGCAGTATTTT. It specifies CASGLKAVPVPDTQYF. Drawing the rest from reference TRBV7-6 and TRBJ2-3, the complete variable domain is GAGVSQSPRYKVTKRGQDVALRCDPISGHVSLYWYRQALGQGPEFLTYFNYEAQQDKSGLPNDRFSAERPEGSISTLTIQRTEQRDSAMYRCASGLKAVPVPDTQYFGPGTRLTVL.

This clonotype was recorded at least ten times. V usage is TRBV9 and J usage is TRBJ2-7; weak D call: TRBD2 (7 bases). This CDR3 spans 15 amino acids. The germline V and J ends were trimmed by 0 bases and 2 bases, with 12 bases remaining between them. Germline V gene lookup returns CDR1 SGDLS and CDR2 YYNGEE. Here the CDR3 DNA reads TGTGCCAGCAGCGTAGGGGGGGGCACTACCTACGAGCAGTACTTC. It specifies CASSVGGGTTYEQYF.

The V and J genes are TRBV4-1 and TRBJ1-1, with D possibly TRBD1 on 5 matching bases. V shed 3 bases and J shed 1 base, with 21 bases lying between them. This CDR3 is built from 18 residues. Per the germline V gene, CDR1 is MGHRA and CDR2 is YSYEKL. CDR3 sequence reads: CASSQIYGGGGGNTEAFF. The CDR3, as DNA: TGCGCCAGCAGCCAGATCTACGGGGGGGGGGGGGGGAACACTGAAGCTTTCTTT.

The gene calls are TRBV4-3 and TRBJ2-7; 11 nucleotides line up with TRBD2. The ends lost 0 bases at V and 7 bases at J; junction bases unmatched: 11. The CDR3 runs to 17 residues. Germline CDR1 LGHNA, CDR2 YSLEER. The CDR3 DNA follows: TGCGCCAGCAGCCAAGAATCTAGCGGGAGGTCCCTTCGGGAGCAGTACTTC. Translated, it gives CASSQESSGRSLREQYF.

The J gene is TRBJ1-3, the V gene TRBV13; D unclear. Trimming stripped 2 bases from V and 0 bases from J, with 11 bases between. Germline lookup yields CDR1 PRHDT and CDR2 FYEKMQ (reference sequence). This CDR3 region has 16 residues. The CDR3 region has the DNA TGTGCCAGCAGCTTATGGAGGCAAATCTCTGGAAACACCATATATTTT. Protein product: CASSLWRQISGNTIYF.

This clonotype was seen ten or more times. A read error may produce the germline difference seen at one junction end. The chain employs TRBV7-2 and TRBJ2-1, with 14 positions matching TRBD2. This CDR3 region has 15 residues. Germline CDR1 reads SGHTA; CDR2 reads FQGNSA. The CDR3 DNA reads as TGCGCCAGCAGCCAAGGACTAGCGGGAGGTAATGAGCAGTTCTTC. Its translation is CASSQGLAGGNEQFF.

This clonotype came up many times. The DNA for the CDR3 is TGTGCCAGCAGTCGATTGACGGGAACGCTTGAAGCTTTCTTT. Amino acids: CASSRLTGTLEAFF. The chain has TRBV6-5 and TRBJ1-1; D is ambiguous. The V end was cut by 5 bases, the J end by 7 bases, with 17 bases between. The CDR3 spans 14 residues. Germline CDR1 and CDR2: MNHEY and SVGAGI.

Only a few counts were recorded for this clonotype. This chain uses TRBV29-1 with TRBJ2-1; 14 positions match TRBD2. The CDR3 has 13 amino acids. In germline, CDR1 is SQVTM, CDR2 ANQGSEA. The J segment lost 8 bases and the V segment lost 6 bases, leaving 3 bases of the junction unmatched. CDR3 nucleotide sequence: TGCAGCGTCGGACTAGCGGGAGGTTATGAGCAGTTCTTC. Translation: CSVGLAGGYEQFF.

The sample holds a few counts of this clonotype. The chain has TRBV7-9 and TRBJ2-3; the match to TRBD1 covers 8 bases. This CDR3 spans 15 amino acids. The trim removed 5 bases at V and 6 bases at J, leaving 10 bases unmatched. From germline, CDR1 is SEHNR and CDR2 FQNEAQ (reference sequence). CDR3 bases: TGTGCCAGCAGCGACTGGACAGGGTCCTTGGATACGCAGTATTTT. It yields the protein CASSDWTGSLDTQYF.

The table lists this clonotype with many counts. The rearrangement joins TRBV5-6 to TRBJ2-5; D unclear. Deletions cut 3 bases from V and 2 bases from J, with 8 bases between. The length of the CDR3 is 13 residues. Germline-derived CDR1 and CDR2 are SGHDT and YYEEEE. CDR3 in amino acids: CASSSSLQETQYF. Here the CDR3 DNA reads TGTGCCAGCAGCTCATCCTTACAAGAGACCCAGTACTTC.

This clonotype occurred many times. CDR3 sequence reads: CSATTQSGTQETQYF. The CDR3, as DNA: TGCAGCGCCACCACACAGTCGGGGACTCAAGAGACCCAGTACTTC. The V gene is TRBV29-1, the J gene TRBJ2-5; TRBD2 is a possible D gene (6 bases). This CDR3 contains 15 residues. Trimming left V 7 bases short and J 2 bases short, with 20 bases between. The germline V gene encodes CDR1 SQVTM and CDR2 ANQGSEA.

This clonotype has just a few counts. V usage is TRBV20-1 and J usage is TRBJ1-1; no definite D call. Germline CDR1 DFQATT, CDR2 SNEGSKA (reference sequence). The V end was cut by 4 bases, the J end by 4 bases, with 10 bases between. The CDR3 totals 12 residues. In DNA form, the CDR3 reads TGCAGTGCTATCCCCTCTGGCACTGAAGCTTTCTTT. Translated, it gives CSAIPSGTEAFF.

V is TRBV7-9 and J is TRBJ1-6; 7 bases map to TRBD1. The CDR3 sequence is 15 residues long. CDR1 and CDR2 from the germline V gene are SEHNR and FQNEAQ (reference sequence). V dropped 4 bases and J dropped 7; count of bases not matched to a gene: 7. CDR3 coding DNA: TGTGCCAGCAGCTCTTCGACAGGGCCCAATTCACCCCTCCACTTT. It translates to CASSSSTGPNSPLHF.

This clonotype was detected only a few times. The rearrangement joins TRBV30 to TRBJ1-6, with D maybe TRBD1 (5 bases). This CDR3 comprises 13 residues. The germline gives CDR1 GTSNPN, CDR2 SVGIG (reference sequence). V was shortened by 4 bases and J by 9 bases, with 13 bases between the two germline ends. The chain's CDR3 is CAWTGTGGSPLHF. The CDR3 DNA reads TGTGCCTGGACAGGGACCGGGGGTTCACCCCTCCACTTT.

There are a few counts of this clonotype. CDR3 sequence reads: CASSIVDSGGYEQYF. CDR3 coding DNA: TGTGCCAGTAGTATAGTGGACAGCGGGGGCTACGAGCAGTACTTC. This chain links TRBV19 with TRBJ2-7, with 8 bases that match TRBD2. Germline V gene data show CDR1 as LNHDA and CDR2 as SQIVND (reference sequence). V was clipped by 1 base and J by 3 bases; unmatched bases: 5. CDR3 length: 15 amino acids.

This clonotype was seen a handful of times. The rearrangement links TRBV7-9 to TRBJ2-7; D unresolved. Trimming took 5 bases from V and 6 from J, leaving 14 bases between them. Germline CDR1 reads SEHNR; CDR2 reads FQNEAQ (reference sequence). This CDR3 contains 13 residues. The CDR3 loop is CASSPPISGEQYF. CDR3 sequence (DNA): TGTGCCAGCAGCCCCCCTATCTCTGGCGAGCAGTACTTC.

This clonotype was found many times. The V gene is TRBV4-3, the J gene TRBJ1-1, with D tentatively TRBD1 (5 bases). The germline V gene has CDR1 LGHNA and CDR2 YSLEER. The length of the CDR3 is 14 residues. Between the trimmed V and J ends, which lost 2 bases and 6 bases, there was a span of 13 bases. CDR3 residues: CASSQTDSGAEAFF. The CDR3, as DNA: TGCGCCAGCAGCCAAACAGACAGCGGCGCTGAAGCTTTCTTT.

The rearrangement joins TRBV20-1 to TRBJ2-7, with 9 bases aligning to TRBD2. This CDR3 has 16 amino acids. The V gene end was trimmed by 1 base and the J gene end by 7 bases; junction bases not matched to a gene: 14. Looked up from germline, CDR1 is DFQATT and CDR2 is SNEGSKA (reference sequence). The CDR3 region is CSARGESGRGGGEQYF. The CDR3 region has the DNA TGCAGTGCTAGAGGTGAGTCCGGGCGGGGGGGGGGAGAGCAGTACTTC.

J is TRBJ2-5 and V is TRBV11-2, with 14 bases lining up with TRBD2. V gave up 6 bases and J gave up 1 base; unmatched junction bases: 7. This CDR3 has 17 residues. The germline V gene encodes CDR1 SGHAT and CDR2 FQNNGV. The CDR3 sequence: CASRGGLAGAIQETQYF. The CDR3 DNA reads TGTGCCAGCAGGGGGGGACTAGCGGGGGCCATCCAAGAGACCCAGTACTTC.